The 26 T cell receptor beta chains reported below all come from one sample, sequenced in a study of blood T cell repertoires in COVID-19. Method: immunoSEQ multiplex PCR; TCRdb's copy keeps in-frame clones and lacks some. The sample records 45,000 to 65,000 clones, 65% to 85% being singletons. Specimen: peripheral blood. These receptors originate from an elderly woman with COVID-19, enrolled during active disease.

This chain links TRBV9 with TRBJ1-2; 7 positions match TRBD1. CDR3 length: 15 amino acids. After removal of 4 bases from V and 4 bases from J, the junction contained 10 bases not matched to a gene. Germline loops: CDR1 SGDLS, CDR2 YYNGEE. In DNA, the CDR3 is TGTGCCAGCAGCCCTGGGGCAGGGGGTCCCTATGGCTACACCTTC. This gives the protein CASSPGAGGPYGYTF.

V is TRBV30 and J is TRBJ1-1; 9 bases align to TRBD1. This CDR3 is 13 amino acids long. CDR1 and CDR2 (germline): GTSNPN, SVGIG (reference sequence). Losses at the gene ends were 4 bases for V and 10 bases for J; bases not matched to a gene: 10. In DNA form, the CDR3 reads TGTGCCTGGAAGGGACAGGGAGCAATAGGAGCTTTCTTT. This codes for CAWKGQGAIGAFF.

The gene calls are TRBV11-3 and TRBJ2-2, with 10 bases identical to TRBD1. Germline CDR1 and CDR2: SGHNT and YENEEA. The J segment lost 5 bases and the V segment lost 8 bases, leaving 2 bases of the junction unmatched. The CDR3 runs to 13 residues. The CDR3 coding sequence is TGTGCCAGCGGACAGGGGGAAACCGGGGAGCTGTTTTTT. Translating it yields CASGQGETGELFF.

This sequence joins TRBV7-9 and TRBJ2-7, with D possibly being TRBD2 (6 bases). Trimming took 1 base from V and 3 from J, leaving 10 bases between them. The CDR3 length is 14 residues. CDR1 SEHNR and CDR2 FQNEAQ come from the germline V gene (reference sequence). The CDR3 loop reads CASSLEGTGYEQYF. CDR3 in DNA: TGTGCCAGCAGCTTAGAGGGGACTGGCTACGAGCAGTACTTC.

The DNA for the CDR3 is TGTGCCAGCAGCCAAGCCAACTCCTACAATGAGCAGTTCTTC. Translated, it gives CASSQANSYNEQFF. V and J are TRBV14 and TRBJ2-1; D uncertain. V lost 1 base and J lost 0, with 4 bases in between. Germline CDR1 is SGHDN and CDR2 is FVKESK. This CDR3 has 14 amino acids.

J is TRBJ1-4 and V is TRBV11-2; 9 nucleotides match TRBD1. This CDR3 has 14 amino acids. Germline V CDR1 and CDR2: SGHAT, FQNNGV. J was trimmed by 8 bases and V by 4 bases; bases with no gene match: 5. DNA for the CDR3: TGTGCCAGCAGCTCTCGACAGGGGGACGAAAAACTGTTTTTT. Translated: CASSSRQGDEKLFF.

V gene TRBV2 combines with J gene TRBJ1-2; possible D gene TRBD1, 5 bases. The CDR3 runs 13 residues. Per germline, CDR1 SNHLY and CDR2 FYNNEI. V was shortened by 8 bases and J by 4 bases, with 14 bases between the two germline ends. This CDR3 is CASYPQGGYGYTF. The DNA of the CDR3 is TGTGCCAGCTACCCCCAGGGCGGCTATGGCTACACCTTC.

This chain joins TRBV9 and TRBJ2-3; D is possibly TRBD2 (8 bases). Germline lookup yields CDR1 SGDLS and CDR2 YYNGEE. V lost 4 bases and J 11 bases, leaving 23 bases between the germline ends. The CDR3 has 15 residues. CDR3 bases: TGTGCCAGCAGCCCAGAGGGACTAGGGGGCGGGGTGCAGTATTTT. This encodes CASSPEGLGGGVQYF.

The chain links TRBV7-9 to TRBJ2-7; 8 bases map to TRBD1. The CDR3 has 14 residues. J lost 5 bases, V lost 4 bases, and 7 bases had no gene match. Germline V lookup: CDR1 SEHNR, CDR2 FQNEAQ (reference sequence). The CDR3 loop reads CASSSWTGSNEQYF. The CDR3, as DNA: TGTGCCAGCAGCTCTTGGACAGGGTCCAACGAGCAGTACTTC.

This chain connects TRBV9 to TRBJ2-7; tentative D call: TRBD1 (6 bases). Germline V gene sequence: CDR1 SGDLS, CDR2 YYNGEE. V lost 3 bases and J lost 4, with 17 bases in between. This CDR3 spans 15 amino acids. The CDR3 here is CASSARGTPNYEQYF. CDR3 DNA: TGTGCCAGCAGCGCTCGAGGGACACCAAATTACGAGCAGTACTTC.

V and J are TRBV10-3 and TRBJ2-7, with D possibly being TRBD1 (5 bases). V lost 4 bases to trimming and J lost 6 bases, with 10 bases between them. CDR1 and CDR2 from the germline V gene are ENHRY and SYGVKD. The CDR3 runs 12 residues. CDR3 sequence (DNA): TGTGCCATCAGTGTTTCAGGGTTCGAGCAGTACTTC. It translates to CAISVSGFEQYF.

The chain joins TRBV27 to TRBJ2-7; D may be TRBD1 (6 bases). Germline V gene data show CDR1 as MNHEY and CDR2 as SMNVEV (reference sequence). The V and J ends lost 5 bases and 5 bases respectively, with 16 bases between them. The CDR3 spans 14 residues. CDR3 sequence reads: CASSPGTKRNEQYF. For the CDR3, the DNA is TGTGCCAGCAGTCCCGGGACAAAACGGAACGAGCAGTACTTC.

The rearrangement joins TRBV3-1 (or the pseudogene TRBV3-2) to TRBJ1-5; no firm D call. Per germline, CDR1 LGHDT and CDR2 YNNKEL (reference sequence). V lost 0 bases and J 6 bases, leaving 9 bases between the germline ends. The CDR3 covers 14 residues. DNA of the CDR3: TGTGCCAGCAGCCAAGACAGTGATCGTCAGCCCCAGCATTTT. Its protein product is CASSQDSDRQPQHF.

The CDR3 region has the DNA TGTGCCAGCAGTTTCGCTGGACAGGGAAAGACCGGGGAGCTGTTTTTT. Amino acids: CASSFAGQGKTGELFF. The chain links TRBV28 to TRBJ2-2; the match to TRBD1 covers 8 bases. This CDR3 contains 16 residues. V lost 3 bases and J lost 5; bases outside the gene matches: 8. Germline-derived CDR1 and CDR2 are MDHEN and SYDVKM.

This clone has only a few counts. The chain combines TRBV30 with TRBJ2-7; 8 bases map to TRBD2. V shed 4 bases and J 2 bases; nucleotides not matched to a gene: 10. Per germline, CDR1 GTSNPN and CDR2 SVGIG (reference sequence). This CDR3 region has 15 residues. CDR3 coding DNA: TGTGCCTGGAAGCGGGGGACTTCCGGGGCCTACGAGCAGTACTTC. Translation: CAWKRGTSGAYEQYF. Full variable domain (missing parts from reference TRBV30 and TRBJ2-7): SQTIHQWPATLVQPVGSPLSLECTVEGTSNPNLYWYRQAAGRGLQLLFYSVGIGQISSEVPQNLSASRPQDRQFILSSKKLLLSDSGFYLCAWKRGTSGAYEQYFGPGTRLTVT.

The chain uses TRBV5-6 and TRBJ1-1; 10 nucleotides match TRBD1. The CDR3 runs to 18 residues. Trimming cost V 1 base and J 6 bases; bases outside gene matches: 15. The germline V gene encodes CDR1 SGHDT and CDR2 YYEEEE. The CDR3 DNA is TGTGCCAGCAGCTTGTTAGGACAGGGACAGGGGAAGAGCCCTGAAGCTTTCTTT. Translating gives CASSLLGQGQGKSPEAFF.

The V and J genes are TRBV28 and TRBJ1-2; the D is unclear. V gave up 10 bases and J gave up 3 bases, with 15 bases separating them. This CDR3 has 13 amino acids. Germline values: CDR1 MDHEN, CDR2 SYDVKM. CDR3 coding DNA: TGTGCCATCTCGCCCCAAGTAGACTATGGCTACACCTTC. It codes for CAISPQVDYGYTF.

V usage is TRBV28 and J usage is TRBJ1-4; tentatively, D is TRBD1 (5 bases). The CDR3 has 15 residues. The germline CDR1 and CDR2 sequences are MDHEN and SYDVKM. Trimming removed 4 bases at V and 4 bases at J, with 13 bases between. In nucleotides, the CDR3 is TGTGCCAGCAGTTCAACTGGGGCCGGTAATGAAAAACTGTTTTTT. Amino acid sequence: CASSSTGAGNEKLFF.

The J gene is TRBJ2-7, the V gene TRBV10-1; maybe TRBD2 (6 bases). The length of the CDR3 is 12 residues. The V gene's germline CDR1 is WNHNN and CDR2 SYGVQD (reference sequence). Trimming shortened V by 4 bases and J by 2 bases, and 6 bases separated the two germline ends. This CDR3 is CASSGGAYEQYF. DNA of the CDR3: TGCGCCAGCAGTGGGGGGGCCTACGAGCAGTACTTC.

The chain uses TRBV5-4 and TRBJ2-4; the D is unclear. Trimming cost V 3 bases and J 1 base, with 14 bases left between them. This CDR3 has 16 residues. Germline assignment: CDR1 SGHNT and CDR2 YYREEE (reference sequence). CDR3 residues: CASSSDSVGAKNIQYF. DNA of the CDR3: TGTGCCAGCAGCTCCGACTCTGTGGGTGCCAAAAACATTCAGTACTTC.

The rearrangement joins TRBV27 to TRBJ2-7; D is possibly TRBD2 (5 bases). Trimming left V 6 bases short and J 0 bases short, with 12 bases between. Germline V gene lookup returns CDR1 MNHEY and CDR2 SMNVEV (reference sequence). The CDR3 is made up of 14 amino acids. The CDR3 DNA sequence: TGTGCCAGCAGCTTAGCGCCTTACTCCTACGAGCAGTACTTC. It codes for CASSLAPYSYEQYF.

This chain connects TRBV25-1 to TRBJ2-4, with TRBD2 identical over 8 bases. V shed 4 bases and J 6 bases; nucleotides not matched to a gene: 2. Germline V lookup: CDR1 MGHDK, CDR2 SYGVNS. The CDR3 has 13 amino acids. CDR3 region: CASSAGGRNIQYF. The CDR3 nucleotides are TGTGCCAGCAGTGCGGGAGGGAGAAACATTCAGTACTTC.

The chain recombines TRBV6-5 with TRBJ2-1; no clear D. Germline CDR1 reads MNHEY; CDR2 reads SVGAGI. There are 13 residues in the CDR3. Trimming stripped 5 bases from V and 4 bases from J, with 9 bases between. The CDR3 coding sequence is TGTGCCAGCAGTACCCCACTTTACAATGAGCAGTTCTTC. Its translation: CASSTPLYNEQFF.

The gene calls are TRBV27 and TRBJ2-1, with TRBD1 matching 7 bases. The length of the CDR3 is 15 residues. J was trimmed by 4 bases and V by 0 bases; bases with no gene match: 3. Germline values: CDR1 MNHEY, CDR2 SMNVEV (reference sequence). The CDR3 loop reads CASSLSGQPYNEQFF. The CDR3 coding sequence is TGTGCCAGCAGTTTATCGGGACAGCCTTACAATGAGCAGTTCTTC.

The rearrangement uses TRBV30 and TRBJ2-1, with a weak D call TRBD2 (5 bases). Trimming cost V 3 bases and J 1 base, with 13 bases left between them. The CDR3 has 15 amino acids. Germline V gene lookup returns CDR1 GTSNPN and CDR2 SVGIG (reference sequence). The DNA of the CDR3 is TGTGCCTGGAGACGCCCACTAGGGTCCTACAATGAGCAGTTCTTC. Translated, it gives CAWRRPLGSYNEQFF.

The rearrangement joins TRBV30 to TRBJ2-7, with TRBD2 identical over 7 bases. V dropped 0 bases and J dropped 9; count of bases not matched to a gene: 8. Germline values: CDR1 GTSNPN, CDR2 SVGIG (reference sequence). The CDR3 contains 13 residues. The CDR3 sequence: CAWSVAGVSVQYF. As DNA, the CDR3 is TGTGCCTGGAGTGTGGCGGGAGTCTCGGTGCAGTACTTC.